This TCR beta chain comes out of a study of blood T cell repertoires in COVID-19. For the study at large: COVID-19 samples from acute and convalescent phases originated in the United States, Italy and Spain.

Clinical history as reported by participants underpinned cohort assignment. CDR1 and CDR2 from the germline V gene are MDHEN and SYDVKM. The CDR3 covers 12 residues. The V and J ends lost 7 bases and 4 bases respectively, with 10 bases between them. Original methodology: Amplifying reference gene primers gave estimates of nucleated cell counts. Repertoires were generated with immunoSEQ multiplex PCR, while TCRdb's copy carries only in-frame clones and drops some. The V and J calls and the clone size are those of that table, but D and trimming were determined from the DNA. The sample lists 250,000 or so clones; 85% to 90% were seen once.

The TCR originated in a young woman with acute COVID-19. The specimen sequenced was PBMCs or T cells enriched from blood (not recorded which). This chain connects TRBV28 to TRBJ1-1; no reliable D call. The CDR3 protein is CASISLSTEAFF. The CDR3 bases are TGTGCCAGCATTTCCCTGAGCACTGAAGCTTTCTTT.